This T cell receptor (beta chain) was sequenced in a study of STAT3 mutations in large granular lymphocyte leukemia. Whole-study context: Over half of T-LGLL patients had one or more immunosuppressive regimens.

General observations from the study: Samples missed the first appearance of the clone. At least one immunodominant TCR beta clonotype appeared in every T-cell large granular lymphocyte leukemia patient.

Data came from immunoSEQ multiplex PCR; TCRdb stores just in-frame clones and leaves some out. The table records approximately 43,000 clones, 80% to 90% of them present only once. CDR3 length: 14 residues. V was clipped by 1 base and J by 7 bases, with 14 bases between them. Germline V gene lookup returns CDR1 SGDLS and CDR2 YYNGEE. Comments on this clone: Its target is unknown.

The specimen was PBMCs. The clonotype originates from a human donor with T large granular lymphocyte leukemia. Some clones in this sample may be carry-over from other donors' samples. The rearrangement uses TRBV9 and TRBJ2-5; possible D gene TRBD1, 5 bases. The CDR3 DNA reads as TGTGCCAGCAGCGTAAGTCCAGGGCGAGGGACCCAGTACTTC. Translating gives CASSVSPGRGTQYF.